The subject of this entry is one T cell receptor beta chain. What it binds is unknown. The sample originates from a study of cytomegalovirus exposure and HLA in healthy donors. J gave up 2 bases and V 6 bases, and 3 bases lay outside the gene matches. This CDR3 comprises 13 residues. Germline CDR1 MNHEY, CDR2 SVGAGI. PCR employed 60 Vbeta and 13 Jbeta primers. The assay was immunoSEQ multiplex PCR, and TCRdb's table has in-frame clones only and misses some. The sample contains 90,000 to 110,000 clones, under 85% of which appear only once. Study-wide points: The study flagged about 160 TCR beta chains as cytomegalovirus-associated. Later analysis showed TCR association rates varying by HLA locus, highest for DRB1 and lowest for HLA-C. Immune exposure information available was restricted to CMV serostatus. Rare sequences made up most TCRs, while some public TCRs were found in many donors.

Sequenced input: PBMCs. This clonotype was obtained from a man aged 35 to 55 in good health and CMV-seronegative. The chain uses TRBV6-5 and TRBJ1-2; 7 nucleotides match TRBD1. As DNA, the CDR3 is TGTGCCAGCAGCGAGACAGGGAACTATGGCTACACCTTC. Protein product: CASSETGNYGYTF.